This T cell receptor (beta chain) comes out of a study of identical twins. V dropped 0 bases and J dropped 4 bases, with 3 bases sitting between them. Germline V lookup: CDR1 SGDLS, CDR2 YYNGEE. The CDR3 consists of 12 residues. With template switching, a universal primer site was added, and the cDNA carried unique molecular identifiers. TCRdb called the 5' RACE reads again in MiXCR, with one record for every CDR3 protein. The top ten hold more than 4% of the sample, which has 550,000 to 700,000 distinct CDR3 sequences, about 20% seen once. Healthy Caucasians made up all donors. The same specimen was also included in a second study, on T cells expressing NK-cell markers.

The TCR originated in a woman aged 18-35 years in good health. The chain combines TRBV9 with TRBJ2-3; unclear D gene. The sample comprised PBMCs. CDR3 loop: CASSVVPDTQYF. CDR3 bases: TGTGCCAGCAGCGTAGTCCCAGATACGCAGTATTTT.